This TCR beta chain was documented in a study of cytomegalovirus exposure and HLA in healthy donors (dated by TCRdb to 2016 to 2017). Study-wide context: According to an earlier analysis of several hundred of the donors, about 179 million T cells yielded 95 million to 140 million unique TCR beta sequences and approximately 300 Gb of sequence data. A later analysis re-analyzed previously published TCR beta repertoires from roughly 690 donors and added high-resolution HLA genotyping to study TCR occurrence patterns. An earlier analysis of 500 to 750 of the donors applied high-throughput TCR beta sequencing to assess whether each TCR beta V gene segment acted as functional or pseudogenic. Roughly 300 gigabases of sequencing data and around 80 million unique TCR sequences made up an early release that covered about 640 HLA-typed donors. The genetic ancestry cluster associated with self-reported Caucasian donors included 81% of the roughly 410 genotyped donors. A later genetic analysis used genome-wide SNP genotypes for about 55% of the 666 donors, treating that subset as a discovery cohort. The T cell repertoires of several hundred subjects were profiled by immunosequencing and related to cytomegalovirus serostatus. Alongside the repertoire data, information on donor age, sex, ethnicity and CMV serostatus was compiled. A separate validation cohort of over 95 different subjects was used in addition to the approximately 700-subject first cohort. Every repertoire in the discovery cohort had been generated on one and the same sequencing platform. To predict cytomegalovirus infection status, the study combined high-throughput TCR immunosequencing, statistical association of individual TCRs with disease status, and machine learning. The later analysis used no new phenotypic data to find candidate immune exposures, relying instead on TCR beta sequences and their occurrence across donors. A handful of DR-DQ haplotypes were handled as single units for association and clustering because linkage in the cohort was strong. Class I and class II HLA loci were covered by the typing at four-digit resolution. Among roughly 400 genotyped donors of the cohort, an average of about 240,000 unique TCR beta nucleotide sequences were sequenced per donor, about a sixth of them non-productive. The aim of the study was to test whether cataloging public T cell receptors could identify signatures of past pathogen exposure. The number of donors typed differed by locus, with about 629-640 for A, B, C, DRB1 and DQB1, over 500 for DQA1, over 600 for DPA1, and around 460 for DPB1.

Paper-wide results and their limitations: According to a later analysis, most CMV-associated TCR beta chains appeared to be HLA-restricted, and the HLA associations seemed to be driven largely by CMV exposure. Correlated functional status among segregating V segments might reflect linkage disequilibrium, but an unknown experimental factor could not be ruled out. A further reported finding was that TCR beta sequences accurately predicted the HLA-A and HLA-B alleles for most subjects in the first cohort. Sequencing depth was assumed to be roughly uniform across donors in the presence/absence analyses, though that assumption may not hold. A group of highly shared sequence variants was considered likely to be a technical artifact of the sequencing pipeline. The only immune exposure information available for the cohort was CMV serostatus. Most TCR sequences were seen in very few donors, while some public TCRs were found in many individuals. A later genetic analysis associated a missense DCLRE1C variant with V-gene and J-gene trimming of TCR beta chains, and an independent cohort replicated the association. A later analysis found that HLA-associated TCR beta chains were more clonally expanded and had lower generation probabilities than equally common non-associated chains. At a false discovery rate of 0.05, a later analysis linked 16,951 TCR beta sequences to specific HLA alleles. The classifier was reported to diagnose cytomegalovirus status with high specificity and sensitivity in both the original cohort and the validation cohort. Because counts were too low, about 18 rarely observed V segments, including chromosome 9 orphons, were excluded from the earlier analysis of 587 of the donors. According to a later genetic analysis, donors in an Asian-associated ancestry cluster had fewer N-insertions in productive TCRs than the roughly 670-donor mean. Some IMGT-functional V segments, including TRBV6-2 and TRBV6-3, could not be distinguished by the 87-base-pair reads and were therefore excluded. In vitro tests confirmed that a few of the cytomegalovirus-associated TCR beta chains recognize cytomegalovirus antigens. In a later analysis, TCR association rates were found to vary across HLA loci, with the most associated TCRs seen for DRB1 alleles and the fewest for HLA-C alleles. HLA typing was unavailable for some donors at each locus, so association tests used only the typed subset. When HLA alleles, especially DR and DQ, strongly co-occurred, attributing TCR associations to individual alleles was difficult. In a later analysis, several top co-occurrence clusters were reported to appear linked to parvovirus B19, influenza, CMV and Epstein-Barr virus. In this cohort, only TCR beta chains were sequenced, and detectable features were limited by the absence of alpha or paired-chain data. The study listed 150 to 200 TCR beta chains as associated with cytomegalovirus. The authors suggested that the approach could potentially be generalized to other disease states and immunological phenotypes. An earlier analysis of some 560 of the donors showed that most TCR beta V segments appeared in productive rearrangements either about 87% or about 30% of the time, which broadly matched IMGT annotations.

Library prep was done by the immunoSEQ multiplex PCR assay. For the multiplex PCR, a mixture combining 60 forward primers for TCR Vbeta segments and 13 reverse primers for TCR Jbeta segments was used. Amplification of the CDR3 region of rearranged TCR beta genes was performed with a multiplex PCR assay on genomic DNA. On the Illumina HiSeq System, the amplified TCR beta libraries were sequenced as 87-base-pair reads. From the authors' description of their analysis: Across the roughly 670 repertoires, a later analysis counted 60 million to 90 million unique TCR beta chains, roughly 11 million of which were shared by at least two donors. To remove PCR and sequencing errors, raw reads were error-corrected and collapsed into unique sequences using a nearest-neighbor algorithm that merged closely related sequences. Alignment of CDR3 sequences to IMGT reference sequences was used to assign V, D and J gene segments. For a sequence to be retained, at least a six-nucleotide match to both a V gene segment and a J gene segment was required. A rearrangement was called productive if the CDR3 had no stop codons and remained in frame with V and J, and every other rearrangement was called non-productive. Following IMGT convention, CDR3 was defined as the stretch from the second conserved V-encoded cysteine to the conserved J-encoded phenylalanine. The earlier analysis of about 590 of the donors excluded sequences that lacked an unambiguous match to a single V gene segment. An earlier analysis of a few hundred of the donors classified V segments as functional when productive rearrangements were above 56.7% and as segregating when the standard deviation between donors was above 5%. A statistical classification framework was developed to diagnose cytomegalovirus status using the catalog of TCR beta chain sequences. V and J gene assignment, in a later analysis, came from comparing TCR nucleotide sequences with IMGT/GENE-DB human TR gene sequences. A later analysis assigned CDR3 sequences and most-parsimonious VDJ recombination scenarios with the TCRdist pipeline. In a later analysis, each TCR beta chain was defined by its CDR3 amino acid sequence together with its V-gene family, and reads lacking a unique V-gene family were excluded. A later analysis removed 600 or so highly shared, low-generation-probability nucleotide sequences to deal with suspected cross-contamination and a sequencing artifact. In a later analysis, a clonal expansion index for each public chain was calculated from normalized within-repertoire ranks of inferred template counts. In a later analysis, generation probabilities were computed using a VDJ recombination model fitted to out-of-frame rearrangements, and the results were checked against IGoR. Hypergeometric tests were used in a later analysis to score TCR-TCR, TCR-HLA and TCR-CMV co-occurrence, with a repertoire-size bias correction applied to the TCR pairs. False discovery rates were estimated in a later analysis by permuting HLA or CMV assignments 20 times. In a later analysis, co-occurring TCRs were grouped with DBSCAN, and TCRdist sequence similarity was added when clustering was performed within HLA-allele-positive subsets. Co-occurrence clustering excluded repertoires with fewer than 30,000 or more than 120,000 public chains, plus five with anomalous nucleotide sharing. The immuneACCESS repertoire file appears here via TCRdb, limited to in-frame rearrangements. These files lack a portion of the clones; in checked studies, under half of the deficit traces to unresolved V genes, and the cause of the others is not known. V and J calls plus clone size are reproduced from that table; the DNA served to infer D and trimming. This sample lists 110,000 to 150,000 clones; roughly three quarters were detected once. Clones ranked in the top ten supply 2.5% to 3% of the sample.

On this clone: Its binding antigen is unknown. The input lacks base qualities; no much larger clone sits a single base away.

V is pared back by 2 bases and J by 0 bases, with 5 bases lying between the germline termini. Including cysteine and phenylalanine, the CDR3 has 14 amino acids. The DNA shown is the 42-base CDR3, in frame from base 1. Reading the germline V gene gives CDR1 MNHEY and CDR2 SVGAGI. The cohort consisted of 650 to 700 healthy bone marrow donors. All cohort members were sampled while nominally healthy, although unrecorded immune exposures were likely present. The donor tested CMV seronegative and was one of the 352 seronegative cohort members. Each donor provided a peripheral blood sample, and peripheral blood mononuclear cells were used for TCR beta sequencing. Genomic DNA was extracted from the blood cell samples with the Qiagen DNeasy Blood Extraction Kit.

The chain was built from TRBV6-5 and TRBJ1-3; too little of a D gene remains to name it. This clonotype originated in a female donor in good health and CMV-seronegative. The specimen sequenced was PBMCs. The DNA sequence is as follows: TGTGCCAGCAGTTACGGCACCTCTGGAAACACCATATATTTT. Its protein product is CASSYGTSGNTIYF.